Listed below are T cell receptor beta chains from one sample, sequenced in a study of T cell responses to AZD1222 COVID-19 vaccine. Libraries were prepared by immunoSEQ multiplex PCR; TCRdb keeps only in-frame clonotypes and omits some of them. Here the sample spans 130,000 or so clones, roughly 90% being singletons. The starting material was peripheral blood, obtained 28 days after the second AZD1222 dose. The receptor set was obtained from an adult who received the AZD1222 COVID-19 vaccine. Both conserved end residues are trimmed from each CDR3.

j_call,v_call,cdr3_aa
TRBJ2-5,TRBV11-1,ASSLYSGIETQY
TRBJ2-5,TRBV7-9,ASSPKETQY
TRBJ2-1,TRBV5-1,ASSIQGDNEQF
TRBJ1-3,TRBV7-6,ASSSGRASGNTIY
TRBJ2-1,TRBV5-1,ASSSLGDEQF
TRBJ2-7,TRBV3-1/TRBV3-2,ASSQGGTNFYEQY
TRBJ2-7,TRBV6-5,ASKYRSDYEQY
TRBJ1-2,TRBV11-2,ASSSPGRTDRGYT
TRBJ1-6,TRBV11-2,ASSLERGWSPLH
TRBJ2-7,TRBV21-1,ASSKVVRDSYEQY
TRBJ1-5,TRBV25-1,ASSRLVSNQPQH
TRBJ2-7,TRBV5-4,ASSLRGEQY
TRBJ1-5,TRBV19,ASSIDPPGASNQPQH
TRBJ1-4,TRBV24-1,ATSDPSGKLF
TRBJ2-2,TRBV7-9,ASSSTVGAGELF
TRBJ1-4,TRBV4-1,ASSPGTFATNEKLF
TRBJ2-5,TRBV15,ATSSQGGLETQY
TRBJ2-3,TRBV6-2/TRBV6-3,ASSYIDTQY
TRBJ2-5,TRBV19,ASSIAAGGRETQY
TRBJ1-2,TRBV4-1,ASSQHETGSGYT
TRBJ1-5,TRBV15,ATSELLGGYQPQH
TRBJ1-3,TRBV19,ASRDYGVGSGNTIY
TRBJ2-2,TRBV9,ASSVATGRGDGELF
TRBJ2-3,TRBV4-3,ASSPGSTDTQY
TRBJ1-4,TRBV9,ASSAWGDNRATNEKLF
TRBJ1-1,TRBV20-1,SAAGGQAF
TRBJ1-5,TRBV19,ASSVHTSNQPQH
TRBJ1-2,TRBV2,ASTAVWEGYT
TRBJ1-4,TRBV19,ASSISRVSEKLF
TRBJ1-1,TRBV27,ASSWSPREWRTEAF
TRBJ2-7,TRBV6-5,ASSYWASGRGEQY
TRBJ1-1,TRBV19,ASSMERVTEAF
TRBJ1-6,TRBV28,ASRGEWNSPLH
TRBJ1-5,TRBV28,ASSPYQGGLSNQPQH
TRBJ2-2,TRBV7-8,ASSLVENTGELF
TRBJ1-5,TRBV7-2,ASSSDRVQPQH
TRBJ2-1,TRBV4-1,ASSQSAAGTYNEQF
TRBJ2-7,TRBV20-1,SASPGGGGEQY
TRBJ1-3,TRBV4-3,ASRIDISSGNTIY
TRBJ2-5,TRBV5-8,ASSLGRFQETQY
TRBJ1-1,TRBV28,ASSLDRVAF
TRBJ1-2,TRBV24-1,ATSDQGLYGYT